This T cell receptor beta chain stems from a study of cytomegalovirus exposure and HLA in healthy donors. Study outcomes and limitations: Sequencing had likely introduced a cluster of highly shared sequence variants as an artifact.

The PCR had 60 Vbeta and 13 Jbeta primers. Per the original data handling: Later work found around 80 million unique TCR beta chains, with roughly 11 million shared. Repertoires were generated with immunoSEQ multiplex PCR, while TCRdb's copy carries only in-frame clones and drops some. V and J calls and clone size follow that table, whereas D and trimming were derived from the DNA. This sample has some 250,000 clones, with about 80% found just once. A word on this clone: Its antigen is unknown.

This CDR3 is 12 amino acids long. V was trimmed by 11 bases and J by 7 bases, leaving 18 bases between them. The germline gives CDR1 LGHNT, CDR2 FRNRAP. The V and J genes are TRBV12-5 and TRBJ2-7, with a possible D match to TRBD1 (6 bases). This clonotype originated in a woman between 40 and 50 years old in good health and CMV-seropositive. Input material: PBMCs. The CDR3 region is CALTGRSGEQYF. The CDR3, as DNA: TGTGCTCTGACAGGCCGCTCTGGAGAGCAGTACTTC.